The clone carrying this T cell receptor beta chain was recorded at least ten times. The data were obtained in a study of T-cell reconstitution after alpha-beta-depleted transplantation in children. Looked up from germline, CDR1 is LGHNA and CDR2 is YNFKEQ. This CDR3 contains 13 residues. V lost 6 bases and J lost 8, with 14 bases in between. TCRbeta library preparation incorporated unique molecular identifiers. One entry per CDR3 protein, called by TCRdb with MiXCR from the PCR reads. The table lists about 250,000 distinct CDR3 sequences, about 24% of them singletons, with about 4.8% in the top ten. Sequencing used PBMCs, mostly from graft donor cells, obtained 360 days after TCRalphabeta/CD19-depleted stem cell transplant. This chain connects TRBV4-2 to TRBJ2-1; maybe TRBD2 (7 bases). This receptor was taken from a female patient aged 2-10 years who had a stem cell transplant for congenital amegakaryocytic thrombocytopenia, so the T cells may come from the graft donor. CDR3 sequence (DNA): TGTGCCAGCAGAGGGGGGGCCGGCGATGAGCAGTTCTTC. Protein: CASRGGAGDEQFF.